These 18 T cell receptor beta chains share one sample of origin, sequenced in a study of cytomegalovirus exposure and HLA in healthy donors. The PCR contained 60 Vbeta and 13 Jbeta primers. Clones were sequenced by immunoSEQ multiplex PCR, and TCRdb holds only the in-frame ones, with some missing. Of 55,000 to 70,000 clones listed, 74% were seen once; the top ten hold roughly 11%. The specimen sequenced was PBMCs. These receptors all come from a woman in her sixties in good health and CMV-seropositive.

This rearrangement joins TRBV27 to TRBJ2-7, with 11 bases identical to TRBD2. The CDR3 spans 16 residues. V lost 6 bases and J lost 3; bases outside the gene matches: 10. Germline lookup yields CDR1 MNHEY and CDR2 SMNVEV (reference sequence). The CDR3 loop is CASSQGASGGFYEQYF. CDR3 sequence (DNA): TGTGCCAGCAGCCAGGGGGCTAGCGGGGGGTTCTACGAGCAGTACTTC.

The rearrangement joins TRBV6-5 to TRBJ1-2, with 9 bases that match TRBD1. Germline V CDR1 and CDR2: MNHEY, SVGAGI. J was trimmed by 8 bases and V by 5 bases; bases with no gene match: 3. This CDR3 comprises 12 residues. CDR3 bases: TGTGCCAGCAGTGGAACAGGGGGCGGCTACACCTTC. Its translation: CASSGTGGGYTF.

This chain's CDR3 is CSVGDRNTEAFF. The CDR3 DNA reads TGCAGCGTAGGGGACAGGAACACTGAAGCTTTCTTT. The gene calls are TRBV29-1 and TRBJ1-1; 7 bases line up with TRBD1. The ends lost 6 bases at V and 1 base at J; junction bases unmatched: 2. The CDR3 extends over 12 amino acids. CDR1 SQVTM and CDR2 ANQGSEA come from the germline V gene.

This sequence joins TRBV7-9 and TRBJ2-5; 7 nucleotides align to TRBD2. This CDR3 is built from 16 residues. Looked up from germline, CDR1 is SEHNR and CDR2 is FQNEAQ (reference sequence). With 1 base clipped from V and 4 bases from J, the junction kept 9 bases outside the gene matches. Here the CDR3 reads CASSLEAGVGRETQYF. Here the CDR3 DNA reads TGTGCCAGCAGCTTAGAGGCGGGAGTGGGGAGAGAGACCCAGTACTTC.

V gene TRBV25-1 combines with J gene TRBJ1-6; D is perhaps TRBD1 (6 bases). The CDR3 consists of 13 residues. Trimming took off 8 bases at V and 8 bases at J, with 13 bases between the two ends. Germline CDR1 reads MGHDK; CDR2 reads SYGVNS. CDR3 in DNA: TGTGCCAGCGGCAGGGGATGGGATTCACCCCTCCACTTT. Protein product: CASGRGWDSPLHF.

The chain recombines TRBV2 with TRBJ1-1; tentatively, D is TRBD1 (5 bases). Between the trimmed V and J ends, which lost 7 bases and 0 bases, there was a span of 9 bases. The length of the CDR3 is 13 residues. Germline V lookup: CDR1 SNHLY, CDR2 FYNNEI. The CDR3 loop reads CASNQGLNTEAFF. The CDR3 DNA reads as TGTGCCAGCAATCAGGGTTTGAACACTGAAGCTTTCTTT.

This clone is a singleton in its sample. J is TRBJ1-1 and V is TRBV19; 8 bases line up with TRBD1. After removal of 7 bases from V and 1 base from J, the junction contained 5 bases not matched to a gene. The germline V gene has CDR1 LNHDA and CDR2 SQIVND (reference sequence). The CDR3 length is 14 residues. CDR3 protein: CASTQGETNTEAFF. CDR3 bases: TGTGCCAGTACACAGGGGGAAACGAACACTGAAGCTTTCTTT.

This clone was seen more than once but under ten times. The J gene is TRBJ2-3, the V gene TRBV29-1, with 8 bases matching TRBD2. CDR3 length: 18 amino acids. Germline trimming cut 3 bases from V and 0 bases from J; bases unmatched to any gene: 14. Germline CDR1 reads SQVTM; CDR2 reads ANQGSEA. The CDR3 bases are TGCAGCGTTGACCACTACCGGGGGGGGCCGACTAGCACAGATACGCAGTATTTT. Residues: CSVDHYRGGPTSTDTQYF.

This rearrangement joins TRBV18 to TRBJ2-1; 8 bases are a match to TRBD2. The CDR3 runs 15 residues. Germline V lookup: CDR1 KGHSH, CDR2 LQKENI. J lost 4 bases, V lost 3 bases, and 5 bases had no gene match. The CDR3 DNA follows: TGTGCCAGCTCACCGCGGGGGGCTGGATACAATGAGCAGTTCTTC. Translated, it gives CASSPRGAGYNEQFF.

This clone has just a few counts. At the DNA level, this CDR3 is encoded by other sequences in the same sample as well. The gene calls are TRBV7-8 and TRBJ1-2, with 10 bases aligning to TRBD1. This CDR3 is built from 15 residues. Per germline, CDR1 SGHVS and CDR2 FQNEAQ. Trimming removed 1 base from V and 4 bases from J; junction bases left unmatched: 3. CDR3 sequence reads: CASSLGTGGAYGYTF. CDR3 coding DNA: TGTGCCAGCAGCTTAGGGACAGGGGGGGCCTATGGCTACACCTTC.

This clone was seen a few times. The chain joins TRBV6-6 to TRBJ2-5; 8 bases agree with TRBD2. The length of the CDR3 is 16 residues. Looked up from germline, CDR1 is MNHNY and CDR2 is SVGAGI (reference sequence). The J segment lost 5 bases and the V segment lost 5 bases, leaving 13 bases of the junction unmatched. The CDR3 DNA is TGTGCCAGCAGTCCCTCAGCGGGAGTAGGCCGGGAGACCCAGTACTTC. This sequence encodes CASSPSAGVGRETQYF.

The chain carries TRBV11-2 and TRBJ2-3, with D unresolved. The germline CDR1 and CDR2 sequences are SGHAT and FQNNGV. V was shortened by 1 base and J by 8 bases, with 7 bases between the two germline ends. This CDR3 spans 12 amino acids. CDR3 DNA sequence: TGTGCCAGCAGCTTAGCGGAGAGTACGCAGTATTTT. This codes for CASSLAESTQYF.

In its sample, this clone was seen once. J is TRBJ2-7 and V is TRBV5-1; TRBD1 matches 9 bases. Losses at the gene ends were 3 bases for V and 3 bases for J; bases not matched to a gene: 10. This CDR3 has 16 residues. The V gene's germline CDR1 is SGHRS and CDR2 YFSETQ. CDR3 protein: CASSWAMGQGGYEQYF. The CDR3 DNA follows: TGCGCCAGCAGCTGGGCAATGGGACAGGGCGGCTACGAGCAGTACTTC.

The chain uses TRBV19 and TRBJ2-3, with D tentatively TRBD1 (5 bases). CDR1 and CDR2 (germline): LNHDA, SQIVND (reference sequence). The V end lost 4 bases, the J end lost 8 bases, and 16 bases lay between the germline ends. The CDR3 runs 14 residues. The CDR3 nucleotides read TGTGCCAGTAGTACCGGACCGGGCCAGGGTACGCAGTATTTT. Translated: CASSTGPGQGTQYF.

The gene calls are TRBV7-6 and TRBJ2-2; 13 bases map to TRBD2. The V gene end was trimmed by 2 bases and the J gene end by 3 bases; junction bases not matched to a gene: 0. This CDR3 comprises 16 residues. Germline V gives CDR1 SGHVS, CDR2 FNYEAQ. CDR3 in amino acids: CASSLTSGGDTGELFF. The CDR3, as DNA: TGTGCCAGCAGCTTAACTAGCGGGGGGGACACCGGGGAGCTGTTTTTT. The full variable domain, rest sourced from reference TRBV7-6 and TRBJ2-2, is GAGVSQSPRYKVTKRGQDVALRCDPISGHVSLYWYRQALGQGPEFLTYFNYEAQQDKSGLPNDRFSAERPEGSISTLTIQRTEQRDSAMYRCASSLTSGGDTGELFFGEGSRLTVL.

The chain couples TRBV10-3 to TRBJ2-7; a possible D gene is TRBD1 (6 bases). Germline V gene sequence: CDR1 ENHRY, CDR2 SYGVKD. V lost 3 bases to trimming and J lost 6 bases, with 12 bases between them. The CDR3 sequence is 13 residues long. CDR3 nucleotide sequence: TGTGCCATCAGTGAAGCACAGGGAGTCGAGCAGTACTTC. Protein product: CAISEAQGVEQYF.

CDR3 in DNA: TGCGCCAGCAGCTTGGGTTCGACTAATGAAAAACTGTTTTTT. Its protein is CASSLGSTNEKLFF. This chain uses TRBV5-1 with TRBJ1-4; D is ambiguous. Germline V gives CDR1 SGHRS, CDR2 YFSETQ. Trimming took 0 bases from V and 2 from J, leaving 5 bases between them. The CDR3 is 14 residues long.

This clone was seen a few times. This chain joins TRBV6-6 and TRBJ1-5; D is unresolved. Germline V gene data show CDR1 as MNHNY and CDR2 as SVGAGI (reference sequence). The CDR3 totals 13 residues. Trimming shortened V by 9 bases and J by 4 bases, and 13 bases separated the two germline ends. CDR3 protein: CASLLSDNQPQHF. The CDR3 nucleotides are TGTGCCAGTCTTCTGTCAGATAATCAGCCCCAGCATTTT.